The 10 T cell receptor beta chains reported below all come from one sample, sequenced in a study of cytomegalovirus exposure and HLA in healthy donors. The primer mix had 60 Vbeta and 13 Jbeta primers. The repertoire was sequenced with immunoSEQ multiplex PCR; TCRdb's copy has only in-frame clones and lacks some. Here the sample spans 130,000 or so clones, approximately 75% being singletons. The sample taken for sequencing was PBMCs. The receptors come from a middle-aged man in good health and CMV-seronegative.

V is TRBV28 and J is TRBJ2-4; TRBD1 matches 9 bases. The junction had 5 bases not matched to a gene; V was cut back by 5 bases and J by 6 bases. This CDR3 has 14 residues. Germline assignment: CDR1 MDHEN and CDR2 SYDVKM. In DNA form, the CDR3 reads TGTGCCAGCAGTCCGGGACAGGGAGGAAACATTCAGTACTTC. This codes for CASSPGQGGNIQYF.

On this clone itself: At one of its ends the junction is not consistent with the germline gene, which may arise from a read error. This sequence joins TRBV5-1 and TRBJ2-4; D possibly corresponds to TRBD2 (6 bases). From germline, CDR1 is SGHRS and CDR2 YFSETQ. This CDR3 has 15 amino acids. The CDR3 here is CASSWAGIAKNSQYF. The CDR3 coding sequence is TGCGCCAGCAGCTGGGCGGGGATAGCCAAAAACAGTCAGTACTTC.

This clone has more than one count but fewer than ten. This chain joins TRBV5-4 and TRBJ2-2; TRBD2 aligns across 8 bases. The V gene end was trimmed by 6 bases and the J gene end by 7 bases; junction bases not matched to a gene: 14. Germline values: CDR1 SGHNT, CDR2 YYREEE (reference sequence). CDR3 length equals 16 residues. This CDR3 is CASKSGTGGPVGELFF. The CDR3 coding sequence is TGTGCCAGCAAGAGCGGAACGGGGGGGCCCGTCGGGGAGCTGTTTTTT.

The rearrangement joins TRBV7-9 to TRBJ2-1; 8 positions agree with TRBD2. V dropped 4 bases and J dropped 6; count of bases not matched to a gene: 11. This CDR3 has 16 residues. CDR1 and CDR2 from the germline V gene are SEHNR and FQNEAQ (reference sequence). The CDR3: CASSSRSRGGRNEQFF. CDR3 DNA: TGTGCCAGCAGCTCTAGGAGCCGGGGGGGGCGCAATGAGCAGTTCTTC.

This clone was observed a few times. The chain couples TRBV7-3 to TRBJ1-3, with TRBD1 matching over 8 bases. This CDR3 region has 15 residues. Germline CDR1 is SGHTA and CDR2 is FQGTGA. V gave up 5 bases and J gave up 2 bases; unmatched junction bases: 5. The CDR3 bases are TGTGCCAGCAGCGTCCAGGGGGCGGCTGGAAACACCATATATTTT. It specifies CASSVQGAAGNTIYF.

This clone came up a few times. The J gene is TRBJ1-2, the V gene TRBV28, with TRBD1 as a possible D gene (6 bases). Between the trimmed V and J ends, which lost 5 bases and 8 bases, there was a span of 15 bases. Germline CDR1 MDHEN, CDR2 SYDVKM. This CDR3 contains 13 residues. As DNA, the CDR3 is TGTGCCAGCAGTCCTCGCCAGGGGAGAGGCTACACCTTC. As protein: CASSPRQGRGYTF.

The chain has TRBV18 and TRBJ2-7, with TRBD1 matching over 8 bases. This CDR3 region has 16 residues. Germline assignment: CDR1 KGHSH and CDR2 LQKENI. With V trimmed by 1 base and J by 2 bases, 7 bases remained unmatched. The chain's CDR3 is CASSPLGQGQTYEQYF. In DNA, the CDR3 is TGTGCCAGCTCACCACTCGGACAGGGCCAAACCTACGAGCAGTACTTC. Filled out from reference TRBV18 and TRBJ2-7, the complete variable domain reads NAGVMQNPRHLVRRRGQEARLRCSPMKGHSHVYWYRQLPEEGLKFMVYLQKENIIDESGMPKERFSAEFPKEGPSILRIQQVVRGDSAAYFCASSPLGQGQTYEQYFGPGTRLTVT.

The chain uses TRBV19 and TRBJ2-1; tentative D call: TRBD1 (6 bases). Germline loops: CDR1 LNHDA, CDR2 SQIVND (reference sequence). This CDR3 comprises 15 residues. V gave up 2 bases and J gave up 4 bases, with 12 bases separating them. CDR3 in amino acids: CASSINPGQYNEQFF. DNA of the CDR3: TGTGCCAGTAGTATAAACCCTGGACAGTACAATGAGCAGTTCTTC. The full variable domain, rest sourced from reference TRBV19 and TRBJ2-1, is DGGITQSPKYLFRKEGQNVTLSCEQNLNHDAMYWYRQDPGQGLRLIYYSQIVNDFQKGDIAEGYSVSREKKESFPLTVTSAQKNPTAFYLCASSINPGQYNEQFFGPGTRLTVL.

This chain connects TRBV7-3 to TRBJ2-5; perhaps TRBD2 as D (5 bases). Between the trimmed V and J ends, which lost 5 bases and 0 bases, there was a span of 16 bases. Germline lookup yields CDR1 SGHTA and CDR2 FQGTGA. CDR3 length equals 16 residues. Written as DNA, the CDR3 is TGTGCCAGCAGCCAAATCCCTAGCCTCTACCAAGAGACCCAGTACTTC. It translates to CASSQIPSLYQETQYF. Full variable domain (rest looked up from reference TRBV7-3 and TRBJ2-5): GAGVSQTPSNKVTEKGKYVELRCDPISGHTALYWYRQSLGQGPEFLIYFQGTGAADDSGLPNDRFFAVRPEGSVSTLKIQRTERGDSAVYLCASSQIPSLYQETQYFGPGTRLLVL.

The gene calls are TRBV4-3 and TRBJ1-2; no clear D. Germline values: CDR1 LGHNA, CDR2 YSLEER. V was shortened by 0 bases and J by 8 bases, with 13 bases between the two germline ends. CDR3 length: 14 amino acids. The CDR3 bases are TGCGCCAGCAGCCAAGAAGCGGGGTCTATGGGCTACACCTTC. Translation: CASSQEAGSMGYTF.